This T cell receptor (beta chain) is from a study of molecular identifiers for immune sequencing clone quantification. Study outcomes and limitations: Clones carrying above 20 RNA copies accounted for over 99% of effector molecules, under 1% in naive cells. Jurkat TCR RNA from one cell was spiked into more than 800,000 naive cells, and it was reportedly detectable there.

TCRdb analysed the PCR reads with MiXCR anew, one entry per CDR3 protein. The sample has 400,000 to 600,000 distinct CDR3 sequences, roughly 25% seen once. This CDR3 spans 16 amino acids. The germline CDR1 and CDR2 sequences are DFQATT and SNEGSKA (reference sequence). V was clipped by 3 bases and J by 1 base, with 13 bases between them. Sorting selected naive CD8 T cells with a CD8+CD4-CCR7+CD45RA+ phenotype. The table lists this clonotype with a few counts. Its antigen remains unknown. The chain couples TRBV20-1 to TRBJ1-6; D gene uncertain. The TCR sequence derives from a human donor in good health. Some libraries in this study had Jurkat cell RNA spiked in. The sequencing input was naive CD8+ T cells from blood, with Jurkat cell RNA spiked in. This sample's subset: FACS-sorted CD8+CD4-CCR7+CD45RA+ naive T cells. This CDR3 is CSARPGSASYNSPLHF. CDR3 nucleotides: TGCAGTGCTAGGCCCGGGAGCGCATCCTATAATTCACCCCTCCACTTT.